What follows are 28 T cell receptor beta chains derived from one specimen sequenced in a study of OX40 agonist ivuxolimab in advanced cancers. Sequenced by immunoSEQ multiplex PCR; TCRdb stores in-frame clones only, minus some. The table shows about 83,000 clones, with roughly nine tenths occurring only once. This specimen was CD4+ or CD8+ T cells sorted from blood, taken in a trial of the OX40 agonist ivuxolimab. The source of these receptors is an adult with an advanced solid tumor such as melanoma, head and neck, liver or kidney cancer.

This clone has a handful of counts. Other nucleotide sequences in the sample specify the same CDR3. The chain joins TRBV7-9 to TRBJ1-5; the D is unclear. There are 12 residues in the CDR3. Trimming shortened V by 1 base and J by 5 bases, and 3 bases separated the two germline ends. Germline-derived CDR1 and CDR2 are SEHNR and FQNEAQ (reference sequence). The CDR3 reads CASSLVDQPQHF. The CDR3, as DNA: TGTGCCAGCAGCTTAGTGGATCAGCCCCAGCATTTT.

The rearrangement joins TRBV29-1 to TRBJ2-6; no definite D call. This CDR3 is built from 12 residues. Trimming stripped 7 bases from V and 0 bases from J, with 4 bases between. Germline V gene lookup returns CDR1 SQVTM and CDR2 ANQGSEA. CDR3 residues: CSASSGANVLTF. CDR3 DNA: TGCAGCGCGAGCTCTGGGGCCAACGTCCTGACTTTC.

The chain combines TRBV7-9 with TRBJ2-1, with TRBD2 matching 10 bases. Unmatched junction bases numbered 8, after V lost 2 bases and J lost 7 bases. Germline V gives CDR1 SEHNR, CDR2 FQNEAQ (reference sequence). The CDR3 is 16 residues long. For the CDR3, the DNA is TGTGCCAGCAGCTTAATCGCTAGCGGGGGAATTAATGAGCAGTTCTTC. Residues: CASSLIASGGINEQFF.

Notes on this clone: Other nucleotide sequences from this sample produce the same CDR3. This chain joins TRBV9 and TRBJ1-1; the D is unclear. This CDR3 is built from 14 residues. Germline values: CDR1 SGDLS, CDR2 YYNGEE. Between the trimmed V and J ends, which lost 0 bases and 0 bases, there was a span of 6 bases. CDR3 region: CASSVGQLNTEAFF. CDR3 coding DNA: TGTGCCAGCAGCGTAGGCCAGTTGAACACTGAAGCTTTCTTT.

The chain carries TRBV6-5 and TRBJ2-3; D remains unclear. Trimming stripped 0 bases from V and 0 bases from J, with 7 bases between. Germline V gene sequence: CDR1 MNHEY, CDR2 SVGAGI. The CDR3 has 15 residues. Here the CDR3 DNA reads TGTGCCAGCAGTTACTCGAGGCGGAGCACAGATACGCAGTATTTT. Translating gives CASSYSRRSTDTQYF.

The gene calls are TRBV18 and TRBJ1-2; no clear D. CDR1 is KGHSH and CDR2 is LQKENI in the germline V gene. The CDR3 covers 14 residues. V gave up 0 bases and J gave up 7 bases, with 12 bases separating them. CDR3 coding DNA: TGTGCCAGCTCACCACCGGGAACCCAAATTGGCTACACCTTC. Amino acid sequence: CASSPPGTQIGYTF.

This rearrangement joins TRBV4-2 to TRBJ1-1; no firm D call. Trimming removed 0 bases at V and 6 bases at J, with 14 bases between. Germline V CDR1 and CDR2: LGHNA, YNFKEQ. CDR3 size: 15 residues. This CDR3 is CASSQESLSGAEAFF. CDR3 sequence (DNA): TGTGCCAGCAGCCAAGAATCCCTGTCCGGCGCTGAAGCTTTCTTT.

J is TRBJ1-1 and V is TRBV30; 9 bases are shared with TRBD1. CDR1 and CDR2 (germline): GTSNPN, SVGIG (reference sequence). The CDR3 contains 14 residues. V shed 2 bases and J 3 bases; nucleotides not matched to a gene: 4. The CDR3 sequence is CAWSTTGGHTEAFF. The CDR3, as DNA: TGTGCCTGGAGTACAACAGGGGGCCACACTGAAGCTTTCTTT.

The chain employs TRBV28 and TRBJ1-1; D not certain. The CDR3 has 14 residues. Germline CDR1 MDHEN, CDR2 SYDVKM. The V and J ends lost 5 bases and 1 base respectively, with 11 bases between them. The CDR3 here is CASSPRQENTEAFF. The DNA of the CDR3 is TGTGCCAGCAGTCCCAGACAAGAGAACACTGAAGCTTTCTTT.

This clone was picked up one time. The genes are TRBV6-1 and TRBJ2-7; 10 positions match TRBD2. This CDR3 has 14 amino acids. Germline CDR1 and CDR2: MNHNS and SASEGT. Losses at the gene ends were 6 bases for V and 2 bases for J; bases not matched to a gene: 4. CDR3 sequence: CASRLAGRTYEQYF. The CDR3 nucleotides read TGTGCCAGCAGACTAGCGGGGCGCACCTACGAGCAGTACTTC.

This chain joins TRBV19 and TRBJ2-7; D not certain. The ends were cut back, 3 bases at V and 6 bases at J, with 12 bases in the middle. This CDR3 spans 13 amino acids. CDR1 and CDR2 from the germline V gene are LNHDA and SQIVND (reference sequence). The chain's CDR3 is CASSIGPRSEQYF. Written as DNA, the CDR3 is TGTGCCAGTAGTATTGGACCTAGGAGCGAGCAGTACTTC.

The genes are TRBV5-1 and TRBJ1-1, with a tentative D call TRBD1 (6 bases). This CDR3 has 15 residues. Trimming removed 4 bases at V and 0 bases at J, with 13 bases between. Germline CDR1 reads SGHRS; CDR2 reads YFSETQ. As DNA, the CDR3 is TGCGCCAGCAGCAGGGGGGTATACGTGAACACTGAAGCTTTCTTT. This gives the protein CASSRGVYVNTEAFF.

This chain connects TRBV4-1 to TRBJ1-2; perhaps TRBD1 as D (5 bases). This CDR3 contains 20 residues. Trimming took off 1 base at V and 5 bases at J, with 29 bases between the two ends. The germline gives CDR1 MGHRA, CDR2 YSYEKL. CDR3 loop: CASSQVAVQARGWRGYGYTF. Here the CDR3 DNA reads TGCGCCAGCAGCCAAGTGGCTGTACAGGCACGTGGGTGGAGGGGATATGGCTACACCTTC.

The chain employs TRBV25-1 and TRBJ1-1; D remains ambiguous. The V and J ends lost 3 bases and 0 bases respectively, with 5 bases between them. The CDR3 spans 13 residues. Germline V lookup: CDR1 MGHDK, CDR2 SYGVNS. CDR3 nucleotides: TGTGCCAGCAGTGATTGGATGAACACTGAAGCTTTCTTT. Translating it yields CASSDWMNTEAFF.

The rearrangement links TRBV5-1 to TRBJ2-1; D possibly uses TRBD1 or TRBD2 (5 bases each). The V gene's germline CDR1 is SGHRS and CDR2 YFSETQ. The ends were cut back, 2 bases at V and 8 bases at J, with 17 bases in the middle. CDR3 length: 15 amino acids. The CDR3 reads CASSFRGLRSHEQFF. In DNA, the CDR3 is TGCGCCAGCAGCTTTCGGGGCCTCAGGTCCCATGAGCAGTTCTTC.

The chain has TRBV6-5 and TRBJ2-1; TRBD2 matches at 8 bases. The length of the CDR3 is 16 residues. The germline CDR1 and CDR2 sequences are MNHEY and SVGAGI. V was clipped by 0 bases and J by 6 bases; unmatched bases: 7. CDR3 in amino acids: CASSYSMGLVTNEQFF. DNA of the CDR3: TGTGCCAGCAGTTACTCGATGGGACTAGTCACCAATGAGCAGTTCTTC.

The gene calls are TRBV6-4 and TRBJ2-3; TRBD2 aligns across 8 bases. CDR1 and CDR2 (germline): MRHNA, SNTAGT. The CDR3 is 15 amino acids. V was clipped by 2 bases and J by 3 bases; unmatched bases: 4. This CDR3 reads CASSDKAGGTDTQYF. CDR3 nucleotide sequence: TGTGCCAGCAGTGACAAGGCGGGAGGTACAGATACGCAGTATTTT.

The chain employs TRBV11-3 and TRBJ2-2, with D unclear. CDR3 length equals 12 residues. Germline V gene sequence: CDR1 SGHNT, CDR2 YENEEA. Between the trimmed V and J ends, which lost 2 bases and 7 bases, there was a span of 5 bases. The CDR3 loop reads CASSLFNGELFF. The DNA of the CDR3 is TGTGCCAGCAGCTTATTTAACGGGGAGCTGTTTTTT.

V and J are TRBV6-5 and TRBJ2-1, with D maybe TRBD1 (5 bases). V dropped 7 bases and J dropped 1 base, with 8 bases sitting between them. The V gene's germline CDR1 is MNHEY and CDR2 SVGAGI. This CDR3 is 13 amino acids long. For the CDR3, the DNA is TGTGCCAGCAAACCAGGGTCCTACAATGAGCAGTTCTTC. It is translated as CASKPGSYNEQFF.

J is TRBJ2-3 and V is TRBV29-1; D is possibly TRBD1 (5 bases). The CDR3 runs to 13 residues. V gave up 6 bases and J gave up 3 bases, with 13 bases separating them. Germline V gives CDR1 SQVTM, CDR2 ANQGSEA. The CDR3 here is CSVQQATTDTQYF. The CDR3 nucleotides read TGCAGCGTCCAACAGGCGACGACAGATACGCAGTATTTT.

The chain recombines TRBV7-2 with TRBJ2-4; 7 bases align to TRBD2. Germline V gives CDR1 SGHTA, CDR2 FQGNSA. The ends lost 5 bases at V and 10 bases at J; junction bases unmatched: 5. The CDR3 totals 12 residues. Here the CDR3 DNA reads TGTGCCAGCAGCCCCGGGACTATTATTCAGTACTTC. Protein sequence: CASSPGTIIQYF.

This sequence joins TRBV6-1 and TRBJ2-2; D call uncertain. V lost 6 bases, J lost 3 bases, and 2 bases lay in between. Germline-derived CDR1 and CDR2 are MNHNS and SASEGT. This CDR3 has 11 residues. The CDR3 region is CASRDTGELFF. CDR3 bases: TGTGCCAGCAGAGACACCGGGGAGCTGTTTTTT.

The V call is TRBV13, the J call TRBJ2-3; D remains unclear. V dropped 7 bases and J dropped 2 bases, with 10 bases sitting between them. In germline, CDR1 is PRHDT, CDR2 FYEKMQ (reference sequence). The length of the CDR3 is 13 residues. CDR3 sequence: CASTESSTDTQYF. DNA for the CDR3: TGTGCCAGCACTGAGTCTTCCACAGATACGCAGTATTTT.

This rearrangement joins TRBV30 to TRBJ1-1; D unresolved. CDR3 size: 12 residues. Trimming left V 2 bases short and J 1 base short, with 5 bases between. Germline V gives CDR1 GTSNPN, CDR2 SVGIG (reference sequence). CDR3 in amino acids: CAWSPGNTEAFF. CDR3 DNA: TGTGCCTGGAGTCCCGGGAACACTGAAGCTTTCTTT. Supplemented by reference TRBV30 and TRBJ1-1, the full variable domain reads SQTIHQWPATLVQPVGSPLSLECTVEGTSNPNLYWYRQAAGRGLQLLFYSVGIGQISSEVPQNLSASRPQDRQFILSSKKLLLSDSGFYLCAWSPGNTEAFFGQGTRLTVV.

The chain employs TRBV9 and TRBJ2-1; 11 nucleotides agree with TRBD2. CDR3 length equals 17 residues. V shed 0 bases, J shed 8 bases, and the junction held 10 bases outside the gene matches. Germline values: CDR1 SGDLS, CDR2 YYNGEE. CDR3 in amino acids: CASSVVGSGGAQDEQFF. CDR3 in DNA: TGTGCCAGCAGCGTAGTGGGTAGCGGGGGGGCCCAGGATGAGCAGTTCTTC.

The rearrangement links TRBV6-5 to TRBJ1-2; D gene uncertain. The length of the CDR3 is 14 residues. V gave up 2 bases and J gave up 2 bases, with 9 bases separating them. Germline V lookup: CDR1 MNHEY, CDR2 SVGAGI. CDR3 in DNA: TGTGCCAGCAGTTACGGAGAGGGAAACTATGGCTACACCTTC. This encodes CASSYGEGNYGYTF.

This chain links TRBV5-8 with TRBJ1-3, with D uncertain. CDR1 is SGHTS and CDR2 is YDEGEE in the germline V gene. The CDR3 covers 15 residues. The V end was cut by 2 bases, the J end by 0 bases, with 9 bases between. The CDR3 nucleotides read TGTGCCAGCAGCTTCGGATGGGTCTCTGGAAACACCATATATTTT. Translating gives CASSFGWVSGNTIYF.

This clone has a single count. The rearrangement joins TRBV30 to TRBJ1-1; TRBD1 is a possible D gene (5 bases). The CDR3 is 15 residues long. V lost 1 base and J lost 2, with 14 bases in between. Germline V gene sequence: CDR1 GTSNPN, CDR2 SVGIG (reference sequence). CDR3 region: CAWSALGHSNTEAFF. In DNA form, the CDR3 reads TGTGCCTGGAGTGCATTAGGACACTCCAACACTGAAGCTTTCTTT.